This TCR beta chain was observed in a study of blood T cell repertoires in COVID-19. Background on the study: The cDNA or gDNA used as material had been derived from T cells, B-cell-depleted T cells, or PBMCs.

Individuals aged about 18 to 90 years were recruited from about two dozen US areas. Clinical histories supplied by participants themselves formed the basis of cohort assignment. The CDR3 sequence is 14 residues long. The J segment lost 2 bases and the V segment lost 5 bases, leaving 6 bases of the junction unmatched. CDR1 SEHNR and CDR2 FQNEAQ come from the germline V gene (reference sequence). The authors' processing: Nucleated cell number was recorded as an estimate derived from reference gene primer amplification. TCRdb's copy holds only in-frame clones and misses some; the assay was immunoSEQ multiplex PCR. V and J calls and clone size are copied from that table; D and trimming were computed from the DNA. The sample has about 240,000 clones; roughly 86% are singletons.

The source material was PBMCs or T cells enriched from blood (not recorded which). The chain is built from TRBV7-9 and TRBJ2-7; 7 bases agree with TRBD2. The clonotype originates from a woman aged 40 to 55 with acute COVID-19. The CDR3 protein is CASSPSGTTYEQYF. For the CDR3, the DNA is TGTGCCAGCAGCCCTTCCGGGACTACCTACGAGCAGTACTTC.